This T cell receptor beta chain was recorded in a study of Graves' ophthalmopathy and Graves' hyperthyroidism. Study-wide findings and caveats: Blood also held most thyroid clonotypes expanded above 0.001 frequency.

Trimming stripped 4 bases from V and 8 bases from J, with 23 bases between. The germline V gene encodes CDR1 SGHTA and CDR2 FQGNSA. The length of the CDR3 is 16 residues. Remarks on this clonotype: What it recognizes is unknown.

It was on clinical symptoms, serum thyroxine, TRAb, thyroid ultrasound and orbital computed tomography that diagnosis relied. The authors amplified TCR beta CDR3 regions, and they did so from RNA transcripts for repertoire sequencing. HTBI primers primed a first-round RT-PCR, and a second-round multiplex PCR followed. TCRdb redid the calling of the multiplex PCR reads with MiXCR, one entry per CDR3 protein. The sample lists roughly 1.1 million distinct CDR3 sequences; approximately 35% were seen once. The specimen sequenced was peripheral blood or thyroid tissue (not recorded which). The sequence derives from an adult man with Graves' hyperthyroidism. V usage is TRBV7-2 and J usage is TRBJ2-5; D assignment may be TRBD1 or TRBD2 (6 bases each). This CDR3 reads CASSSTGSRGAKTQYF. Written as DNA, the CDR3 is TGTGCCAGCAGCTCCACAGGGTCGAGGGGGGCTAAAACCCAGTACTTC.